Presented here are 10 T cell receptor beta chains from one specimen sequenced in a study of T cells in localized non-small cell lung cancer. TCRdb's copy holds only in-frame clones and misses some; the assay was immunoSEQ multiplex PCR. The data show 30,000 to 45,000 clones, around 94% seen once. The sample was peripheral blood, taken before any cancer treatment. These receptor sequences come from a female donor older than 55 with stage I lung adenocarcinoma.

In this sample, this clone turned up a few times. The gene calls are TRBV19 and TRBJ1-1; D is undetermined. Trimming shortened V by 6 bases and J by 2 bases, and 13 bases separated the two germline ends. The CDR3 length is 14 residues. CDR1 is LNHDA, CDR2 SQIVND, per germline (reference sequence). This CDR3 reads CASSPWQDNTEAFF. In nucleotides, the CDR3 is TGTGCCAGTAGCCCGTGGCAGGACAACACTGAAGCTTTCTTT.

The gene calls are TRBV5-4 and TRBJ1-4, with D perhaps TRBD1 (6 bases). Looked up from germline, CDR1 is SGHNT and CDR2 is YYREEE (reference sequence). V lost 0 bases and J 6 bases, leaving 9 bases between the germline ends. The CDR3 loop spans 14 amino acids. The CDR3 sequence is CASSLGRGYEKLFF. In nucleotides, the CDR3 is TGTGCCAGCAGCTTGGGCAGGGGATATGAAAAACTGTTTTTT.

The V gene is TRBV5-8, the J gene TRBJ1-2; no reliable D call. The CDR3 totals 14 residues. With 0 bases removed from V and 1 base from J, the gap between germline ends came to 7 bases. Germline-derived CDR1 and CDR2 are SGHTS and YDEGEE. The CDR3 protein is CASSLDADNYGYTF. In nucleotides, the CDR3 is TGTGCCAGCAGCTTGGATGCAGATAACTATGGCTACACCTTC.

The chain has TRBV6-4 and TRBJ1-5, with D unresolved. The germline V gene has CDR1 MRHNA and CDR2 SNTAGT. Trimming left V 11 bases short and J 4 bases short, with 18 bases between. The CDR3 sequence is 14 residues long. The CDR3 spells CAPPGGRPNQPQHF. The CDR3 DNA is TGTGCCCCCCCGGGAGGGCGCCCTAATCAGCCCCAGCATTTT.

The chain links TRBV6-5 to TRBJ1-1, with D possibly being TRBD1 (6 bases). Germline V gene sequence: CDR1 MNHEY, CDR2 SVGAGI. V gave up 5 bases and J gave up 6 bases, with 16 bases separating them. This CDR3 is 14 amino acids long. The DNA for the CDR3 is TGTGCCAGCAGTCCAAGGGGGGAATTCGCTGAAGCTTTCTTT. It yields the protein CASSPRGEFAEAFF.

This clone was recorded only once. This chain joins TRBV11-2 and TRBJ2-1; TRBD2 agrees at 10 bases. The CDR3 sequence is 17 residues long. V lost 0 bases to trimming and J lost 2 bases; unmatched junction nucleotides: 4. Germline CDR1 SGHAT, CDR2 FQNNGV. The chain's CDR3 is CASSLELAGRTYNEQFF. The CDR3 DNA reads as TGTGCCAGCAGCTTAGAACTAGCGGGGAGGACCTACAATGAGCAGTTCTTC.

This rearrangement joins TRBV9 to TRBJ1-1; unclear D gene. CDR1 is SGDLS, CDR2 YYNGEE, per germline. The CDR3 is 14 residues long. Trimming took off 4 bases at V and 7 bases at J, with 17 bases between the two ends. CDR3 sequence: CASSFRAGVNEAFF. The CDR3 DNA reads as TGTGCCAGCAGCTTTAGGGCTGGCGTGAATGAAGCTTTCTTT.

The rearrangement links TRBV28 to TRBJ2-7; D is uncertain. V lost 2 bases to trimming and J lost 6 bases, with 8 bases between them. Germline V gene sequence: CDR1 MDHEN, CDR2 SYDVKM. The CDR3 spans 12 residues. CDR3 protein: CASSLGWSEQYV. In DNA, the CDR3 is TGTGCCAGCAGTTTAGGTTGGAGCGAGCAGTACGTC.

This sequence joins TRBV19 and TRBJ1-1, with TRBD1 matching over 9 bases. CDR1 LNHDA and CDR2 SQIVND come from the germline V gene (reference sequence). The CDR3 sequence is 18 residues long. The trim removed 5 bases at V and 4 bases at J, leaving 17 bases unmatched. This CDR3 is CASSAGGDRAALGTEAFF. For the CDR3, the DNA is TGTGCCAGTAGTGCCGGAGGGGACAGGGCTGCGTTGGGCACTGAAGCTTTCTTT.

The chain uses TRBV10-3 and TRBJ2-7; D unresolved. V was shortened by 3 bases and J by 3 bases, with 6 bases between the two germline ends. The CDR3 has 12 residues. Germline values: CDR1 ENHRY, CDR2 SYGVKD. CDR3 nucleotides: TGTGCCATCAGTGATTCGGGCTACGAGCAGTACGTC. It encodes CAISDSGYEQYV.